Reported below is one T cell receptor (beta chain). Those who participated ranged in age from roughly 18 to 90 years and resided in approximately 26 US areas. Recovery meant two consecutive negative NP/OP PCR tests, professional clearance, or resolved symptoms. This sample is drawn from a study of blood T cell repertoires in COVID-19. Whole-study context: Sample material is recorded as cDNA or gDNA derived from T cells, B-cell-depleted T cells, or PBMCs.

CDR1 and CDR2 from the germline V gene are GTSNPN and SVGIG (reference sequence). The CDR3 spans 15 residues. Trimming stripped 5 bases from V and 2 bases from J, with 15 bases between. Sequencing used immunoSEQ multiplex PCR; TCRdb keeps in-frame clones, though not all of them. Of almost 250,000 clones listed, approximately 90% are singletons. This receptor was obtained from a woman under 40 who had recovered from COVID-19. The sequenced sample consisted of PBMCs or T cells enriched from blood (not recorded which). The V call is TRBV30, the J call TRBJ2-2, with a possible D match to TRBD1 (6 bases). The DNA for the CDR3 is TGTGCCTGGCCCCCCACGGGACACAACACCGGGGAGCTGTTTTTT. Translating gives CAWPPTGHNTGELFF.